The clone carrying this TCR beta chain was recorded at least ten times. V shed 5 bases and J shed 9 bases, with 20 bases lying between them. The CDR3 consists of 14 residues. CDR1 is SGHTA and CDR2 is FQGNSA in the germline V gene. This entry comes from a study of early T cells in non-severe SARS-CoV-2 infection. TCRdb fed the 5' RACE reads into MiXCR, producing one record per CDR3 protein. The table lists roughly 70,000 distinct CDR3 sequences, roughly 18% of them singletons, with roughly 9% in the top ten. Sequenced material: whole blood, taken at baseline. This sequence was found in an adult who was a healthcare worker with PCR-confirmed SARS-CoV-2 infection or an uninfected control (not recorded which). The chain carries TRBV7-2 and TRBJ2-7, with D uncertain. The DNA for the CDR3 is TGTGCCAGCAGCCCTTCTTCCGGCGGAGCCCGGCAGTACTTC. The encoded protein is CASSPSSGGARQYF.